This T cell receptor beta chain was identified during a study of T cells in Graves' hyperthyroidism and ophthalmopathy. General study results and limits: A model using 13 V-J features told ophthalmopathy apart from stable hyperthyroidism.

Ten or more counts support this clonotype. The antigen remains unidentified. Thyroid ultrasound, orbital computed tomography, clinical symptoms, and serum thyroxine and TRAb underpinned diagnoses. The CDR3 length is 12 residues. CDR1 and CDR2 (germline): MNHNY, SVGAGI (reference sequence). The ends lost 5 bases at V and 6 bases at J; junction bases unmatched: 2. TCR beta CDR3 regions were amplified from RNA. The HTBI primer set served for first-round RT-PCR of the TCR CDR3. TCRdb recomputed calls from the multiplex PCR reads with MiXCR, one row per CDR3 protein. Seen here are around 660,000 distinct CDR3 sequences, roughly 46% observed once, and the top ten hold less than 8.5%.

This clonotype originated in an adult man with Graves' disease, either hyperthyroidism or ophthalmopathy (not recorded which). Sequenced sample: peripheral blood or thyroid tissue (not recorded which). The V call is TRBV6-6, the J call TRBJ1-1; 8 bases match TRBD1. The CDR3 DNA is TGTGCCAGCAGTCCGACAGGGGCTGAAGCTTTCTTT. Translation: CASSPTGAEAFF.